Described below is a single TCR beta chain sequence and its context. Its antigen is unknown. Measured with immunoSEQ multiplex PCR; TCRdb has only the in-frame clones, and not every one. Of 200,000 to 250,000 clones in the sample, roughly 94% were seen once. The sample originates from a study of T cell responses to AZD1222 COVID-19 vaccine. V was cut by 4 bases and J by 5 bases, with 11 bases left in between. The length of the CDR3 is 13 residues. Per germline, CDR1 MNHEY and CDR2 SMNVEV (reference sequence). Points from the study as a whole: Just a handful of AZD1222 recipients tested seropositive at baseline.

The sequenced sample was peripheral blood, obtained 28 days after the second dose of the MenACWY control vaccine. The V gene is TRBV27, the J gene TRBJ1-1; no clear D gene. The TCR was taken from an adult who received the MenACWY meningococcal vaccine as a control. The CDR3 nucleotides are TGTGCCAGCAGTTCGTGGGGAGGGACTGAAGCTTTCTTT. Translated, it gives CASSSWGGTEAFF.